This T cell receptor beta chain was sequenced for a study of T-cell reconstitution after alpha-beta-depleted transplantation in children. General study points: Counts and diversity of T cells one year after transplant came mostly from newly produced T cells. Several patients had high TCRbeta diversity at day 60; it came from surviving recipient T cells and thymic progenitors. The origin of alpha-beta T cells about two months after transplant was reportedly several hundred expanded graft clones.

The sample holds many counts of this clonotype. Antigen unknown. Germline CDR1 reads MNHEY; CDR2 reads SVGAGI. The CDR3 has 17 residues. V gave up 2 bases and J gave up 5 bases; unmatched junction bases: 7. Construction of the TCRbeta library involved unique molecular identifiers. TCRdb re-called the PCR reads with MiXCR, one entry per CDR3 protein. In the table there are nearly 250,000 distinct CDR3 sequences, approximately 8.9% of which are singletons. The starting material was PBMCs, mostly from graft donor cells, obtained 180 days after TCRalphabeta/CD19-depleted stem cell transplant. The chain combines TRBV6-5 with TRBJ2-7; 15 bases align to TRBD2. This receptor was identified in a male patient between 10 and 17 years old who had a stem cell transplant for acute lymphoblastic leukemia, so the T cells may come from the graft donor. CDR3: CASSYTGLAGGPNEQYF. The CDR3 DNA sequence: TGTGCCAGCAGTTACACCGGACTAGCGGGGGGGCCCAACGAGCAGTACTTC.